This T cell receptor beta chain comes out of a study of T and B cells in COVID-19 patients (dated by TCRdb to about 2020). Regarding the research as a whole: Using TRB and IGH repertoire sequencing of peripheral blood, the study characterized adaptive immunity in COVID-19 patients who had active infection or had recovered. For the repertoire analyses, the comparison was an age-matched reference group of about 36 healthy donors who were negative for COVID-19 antibodies. Of the approximately 20 patients in the active-infection cohort, approximately 12 were critically ill and needed mechanical ventilation or ECMO. Patients in the recovered cohort had a median age of almost 35 years, compared with around 63 years for patients in the active-infection cohort. The repository of TCR and BCR sequences included some 70 time points from over 35 patients, and more than 8.3 million TCR sequences were analysed. Comorbidities linked to unfavorable COVID-19 outcome were present in about 90% of the roughly 20 patients in the active-infection cohort. A recovered cohort comprised some 19 patients contributing about 22 samples, mostly after mild to moderate COVID-19 managed as outpatients. A couple of patients were in both the active and recovered cohorts because samples existed from active disease and from after recovery. As many as 9 follow-up blood samples were collected from each patient, and in some individuals these samples spanned different disease stages.

The CDR3, from cysteine to phenylalanine, totals 16 residues. The entry retains the CDR3 DNA only, 48 bases that are in frame from base 1. From the germline V gene (reference sequence), CDR1 is SGHKS and CDR2 is YYEKEE. Relative to germline, V is 4 bases shorter and J is 4 bases shorter, with 20 bases between their ends. Findings and caveats that apply to the study as a whole: TRBV/TRBJ gene usage was reported as strongly skewed in patients with COVID-19. Blood samples obtained from mildly ill patients during symptoms, as well as early samples obtained from severe cases, were available only in scarce numbers. TRB repertoires were found to be highly clonal in active COVID-19, whereas diversity and richness at recovery were found to rise above healthy donor levels. The cohort was considered too small to assess HLA contributions to COVID-19 susceptibility or severity. The reported TCR clusters were said to need prospective validation before any clinical use. Specific T cell subsets (CD4+/Treg/CD8+) and sorted SARS-CoV-2-responsive or tetramer+ T cells had not yet been sequenced, with those experiments still ongoing. A total of 2,331 TCR clusters were exclusive to the recovered cohort, and about 30 of those clusters were low-pGen clusters.

This clonotype turned up a few times. Its binding antigen is unknown. It has no much larger one-base neighbor in the sample; base qualities were not kept. The listed sequencing device is Illumina MiSeq. Multiplex PCR with BIOMED2 TRB-A/B primer pools was used to amplify TRB rearrangements. Two consecutive PCRs added Illumina-compatible adapters and 7-nucleotide sample barcodes to the amplicons. All library PCRs used Phusion HS II polymerase. Amplicons were purified from gel with the NucleoSpin Gel and PCR Clean-up kit, quantified on Qubit, and pooled at roughly 4 nM. The quality of the amplicon pool was checked on an Agilent 2100 Bioanalyzer prior to Illumina next-generation sequencing. In the paper's pipeline: Annotation of TRB rearrangements was done in MiXCR 3.0.8 with the default MiXCR reference library. Non-productive reads and sequences with fewer than 2 reads were removed, and each unique CDR3 nucleotide sequence was counted as one clone. R 3.5.1 was used to calculate clonality, diversity, richness and V-J gene usage. GLIPH2 was used for TCR clustering by CDR3 similarity, and generation probabilities were calculated by OLGA. Only GLIPH2 clusters containing at least four unique TCR clonotypes present in at least three individuals were kept. The public reads were reprocessed in TCRdb via fastp at Q25 and MiXCR, keeping in-frame beta chains. Records with the same CDR3 protein are collapsed into one entry carrying the most frequent genes and DNA. For this entry, the V and J calls and clone size follow TCRdb and not the study's own pipeline. Here the sample has 20,000 to 25,000 distinct CDR3 sequences; less than 30% occur a single time. The ten largest clones add up to 2.5% to 3% of the sample.

Genomic DNA extracted from blood was used in amounts of about 250-550 ng for amplification of TRB repertoires. The sequencing sample was made of blood. The TCR sequence derives from a human donor who had recovered from COVID-19. This chain joins TRBV5-5 to TRBJ1-2; the D gene identity is not certain. CDR3 reads: CASSPGRKGETYGYTF. In nucleotide form, the sequence is TGTGCCAGCAGCCCCGGTCGGAAGGGCGAGACCTATGGCTACACCTTC.